This T cell receptor (beta chain) was captured by sequencing in a study of blood T cells in healthy people across ages. A J-beta primer mix and a sample-barcoded 5' primer were used in a second PCR of roughly 7 to 12 cycles. Each cDNA molecule was tagged by a template-switch adaptor with 12 random nucleotides. One entry per CDR3 protein, called by TCRdb with MiXCR from the 5' RACE reads. Among 720,000 or so distinct CDR3 sequences listed, 35% to 50% were seen once. This CDR3 region has 13 residues. Looked up from germline, CDR1 is SGHRS and CDR2 is YFSETQ. Trimming took 2 bases from V and 5 from J, leaving 7 bases between them. Findings and caveats of the study: Lack of knowledge of donor CMV status possibly confounded expanded clonotype changes. Long-lived and aged donors differed, with more naive CD4+ cells and higher diversity in the long-lived. Diversity of TCR beta per million T cells declined in a roughly linear way with age.

Notes on this clonotype: Antigen: not known.

The chain recombines TRBV5-1 with TRBJ2-2, with D perhaps matching TRBD1 (6 bases). The specimen sequenced was blood. This TCR came from a man older than 75 in good health. This CDR3 reads CASSLGQTGELFF. The CDR3 coding sequence is TGCGCCAGCAGCTTAGGACAGACCGGGGAGCTGTTTTTT.